This T cell receptor beta chain was documented in a study of early T cells in non-severe SARS-CoV-2 infection. Overall study context: Bulk RNA isolated from unsorted whole blood underwent sequencing; chains were not paired.

Concerning this clonotype itself: As yet, its antigen is unknown. A much larger clone differs by one base, so this may be a read error.

The germline V gene has CDR1 MNHEY and CDR2 SVGEGT. With 4 bases removed from V and 2 bases from J, the gap between germline ends came to 3 bases. The CDR3 loop spans 11 amino acids. Each single cDNA molecule received a unique molecular identifier. Via MiXCR, TCRdb re-called the 5' RACE reads, giving one row per CDR3 protein. The profile covers some 67,000 distinct CDR3 sequences, with about a tenth appearing a single time and around 15% taken by the ten largest. Findings and limits, study-wide: VDJdb matching, biased toward anti-spike CD8 responses, missed private and CD4 specificities.

This chain connects TRBV6-2 or TRBV6-3 to TRBJ2-7; unclear D gene. Here the sequenced sample was whole blood, taken at baseline. This TCR was sampled from an adult who was a healthcare worker with PCR-confirmed SARS-CoV-2 infection or an uninfected control (not recorded which). CDR3 region: CASSSTYEQYF. CDR3 coding DNA: TGTGCCAGCAGTTCCACCTACGAGCAGTACTTC.